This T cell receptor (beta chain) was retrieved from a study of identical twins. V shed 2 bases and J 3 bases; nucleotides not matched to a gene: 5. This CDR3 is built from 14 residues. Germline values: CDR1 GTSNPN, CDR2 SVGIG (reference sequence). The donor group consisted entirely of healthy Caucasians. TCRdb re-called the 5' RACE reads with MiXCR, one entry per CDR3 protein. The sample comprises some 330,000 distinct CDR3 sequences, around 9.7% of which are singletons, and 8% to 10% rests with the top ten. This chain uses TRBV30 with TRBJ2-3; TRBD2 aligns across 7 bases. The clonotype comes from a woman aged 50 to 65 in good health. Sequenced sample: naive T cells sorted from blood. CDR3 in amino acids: CAWSPGAGTDTQYF. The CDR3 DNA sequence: TGTGCCTGGAGTCCGGGAGCGGGAACAGATACGCAGTATTTT.